These 15 T cell receptor beta chains came from one sample sequenced in a study of blood T cell repertoires in COVID-19. The repertoire was sequenced with immunoSEQ multiplex PCR; TCRdb's copy has only in-frame clones and lacks some. The sample holds 200,000 to 250,000 clones; under 90% are singletons and the top ten take approximately 3.6%. Sequenced input: PBMCs or T cells enriched from blood (not recorded which). Source of these receptors: a woman aged 60-70 years who had recovered from COVID-19.

The chain joins TRBV2 to TRBJ2-7, with D possibly TRBD1 on 5 matching bases. CDR1 is SNHLY and CDR2 is FYNNEI in the germline V gene. The V end lost 6 bases, the J end lost 2 bases, and 11 bases lay between the germline ends. The length of the CDR3 is 13 residues. The CDR3 here is CASRPDSTYEQYF. The CDR3 DNA follows: TGTGCCAGCAGACCTGACAGCACCTACGAGCAGTACTTC.

The V and J genes are TRBV7-5 and TRBJ2-7; TRBD2, as called in the table, went unchecked against the DNA. TRBV7-5 is reported as a pseudogene. CDR3 size: 16 residues. For the CDR3, the DNA is TGTGCCAGAAGCCCCAAAGGCGCGGGGCTGTCCTACGAGCAGTACTTC. Protein sequence: CARSPKGAGLSYEQYF.

The chain couples TRBV6-5 to TRBJ1-2, with 9 bases that match TRBD1. Germline CDR1 MNHEY, CDR2 SVGAGI. This CDR3 spans 14 amino acids. Trimming cost V 6 bases and J 7 bases; bases outside gene matches: 9. The CDR3 DNA reads as TGTGCCAGCAGCCCCGGGACAGGGCACACTGGCTACACCTTC. It codes for CASSPGTGHTGYTF.

The genes are TRBV10-3 and TRBJ1-2; D ambiguous. The CDR3 loop spans 14 amino acids. Trimming removed 6 bases from V and 0 bases from J, with 11 bases in between. Germline lookup yields CDR1 ENHRY and CDR2 SYGVKD. CDR3 sequence reads: CAISHPETNYGYTF. CDR3 DNA: TGTGCCATCAGCCACCCAGAAACTAACTATGGCTACACCTTC.

This chain links TRBV4-1 with TRBJ2-3; TRBD1 matches at 8 bases. Looked up from germline, CDR1 is MGHRA and CDR2 is YSYEKL. V was clipped by 5 bases and J by 2 bases; unmatched bases: 3. This CDR3 comprises 14 residues. Written as DNA, the CDR3 is TGCGCCAGCAGCTGGGGACAGGCCACAGATACGCAGTATTTT. It translates to CASSWGQATDTQYF.

This clone was seen a handful of times. Other nucleotide sequences in the sample specify the same CDR3. V and J are TRBV19 and TRBJ1-5; TRBD1 agrees at 8 bases. The germline V gene encodes CDR1 LNHDA and CDR2 SQIVND (reference sequence). The V and J ends lost 10 bases and 3 bases, in that order; junction bases with no gene match: 5. The CDR3 contains 13 residues. This CDR3 is CATEDRANQPQHF. CDR3 bases: TGTGCCACCGAGGACAGGGCCAATCAGCCCCAGCATTTT.

The chain has TRBV18 and TRBJ2-1, with 7 bases that match TRBD1. The V segment lost 5 bases and the J segment 8 bases; nucleotides outside the gene matches: 9. The CDR3 covers 14 residues. Per germline, CDR1 KGHSH and CDR2 LQKENI. The CDR3 is CASSGQATQDEQFF. For the CDR3, the DNA is TGTGCCAGCTCAGGACAGGCTACTCAGGATGAGCAGTTCTTC.

In its sample, this clone was seen a few times. The chain combines TRBV15 with TRBJ2-1, with D possibly being TRBD2 (6 bases). CDR3 length: 13 residues. V lost 8 bases to trimming and J lost 6 bases, with 14 bases between them. Germline V CDR1 and CDR2: LNHNV, YYDKDF (reference sequence). DNA of the CDR3: TGTGCCACCGTACATGGAGGGGTCAATGAGCAGTTCTTC. This sequence encodes CATVHGGVNEQFF.

The rearrangement uses TRBV23-1 and TRBJ1-2, with D maybe TRBD1 (5 bases). TRBV23-1 falls under the ORF class, with uncertain function. Trimming shortened V by 3 bases and J by 8 bases, and 22 bases separated the two germline ends. The CDR3 has 16 residues. CDR3 DNA sequence: TGCGCCAGCAGTCAGCCTCCGCCGGGCGGGGGTGGCGGCTACACCTTC. It translates to CASSQPPPGGGGGYTF.

The rearrangement links TRBV5-6 to TRBJ2-7; a weak D match, TRBD1 (6 bases). Trimming removed 4 bases from V and 4 bases from J, with 18 bases in between. Germline V gives CDR1 SGHDT, CDR2 YYEEEE. There are 15 residues in the CDR3. This chain's CDR3 is CASSLTLQGGYEQYF. The CDR3 DNA reads TGTGCCAGCAGCCTGACTTTACAGGGTGGATACGAGCAGTACTTC.

This clone was observed a single time. The V gene is TRBV9, the J gene TRBJ2-7; 9 nucleotides agree with TRBD2. V shed 4 bases, J shed 6 bases, and the junction held 17 bases outside the gene matches. Germline values: CDR1 SGDLS, CDR2 YYNGEE. This CDR3 has 17 amino acids. The CDR3 sequence is CASSSRGAGGLHGEQYF. DNA for the CDR3: TGTGCCAGCAGCTCCCGGGGAGCGGGGGGTCTTCACGGCGAGCAGTACTTC. Together with reference TRBV9 and TRBJ2-7, the CDR3 gives the full variable domain: DSGVTQTPKHLITATGQRVTLRCSPRSGDLSVYWYQQSLDQGLQFLIQYYNGEERAKGNILERFSAQQFPDLHSELNLSSLELGDSALYFCASSSRGAGGLHGEQYFGPGTRLTVT.

The V call is TRBV12-5, the J call TRBJ1-5; 7 bases are a match to TRBD1. This CDR3 spans 14 amino acids. Germline CDR1 reads LGHNT; CDR2 reads FRNRAP. J gave up 4 bases and V 6 bases, and 6 bases lay outside the gene matches. DNA of the CDR3: TGTGCTAGTGGAGATCCGGGACAGAATCAGCCCCAGCATTTT. Amino acid sequence: CASGDPGQNQPQHF.

This rearrangement joins TRBV3-1 (or the pseudogene TRBV3-2) to TRBJ2-1, with 7 bases fitting TRBD2. The V and J ends lost 4 bases and 3 bases, in that order; junction bases with no gene match: 12. CDR3 length equals 17 residues. Germline values: CDR1 LGHDT, CDR2 YNNKEL (reference sequence). The CDR3 here is CASSLPLGLADYNEQFF. CDR3 coding DNA: TGTGCCAGCAGCCTCCCTCTGGGGCTAGCGGACTACAATGAGCAGTTCTTC.

The chain links TRBV5-1 to TRBJ2-7; TRBD1 aligns across 7 bases. This CDR3 is built from 12 residues. V shed 8 bases and J 4 bases; nucleotides not matched to a gene: 6. Germline lookup yields CDR1 SGHRS and CDR2 YFSETQ. The CDR3 DNA follows: TGCGCCAGTCAAGAGGGGGCGTACGAGCAGTACTTC. Translation: CASQEGAYEQYF.

The chain couples TRBV7-2 to TRBJ1-3; D is undetermined. The CDR3 contains 14 residues. Germline CDR1 is SGHTA and CDR2 is FQGNSA. V lost 5 bases and J 3 bases, leaving 11 bases between the germline ends. The CDR3 DNA sequence: TGTGCCAGCAGCCCCCAGGTCTTTGGAAACACCATATATTTT. Translation: CASSPQVFGNTIYF.